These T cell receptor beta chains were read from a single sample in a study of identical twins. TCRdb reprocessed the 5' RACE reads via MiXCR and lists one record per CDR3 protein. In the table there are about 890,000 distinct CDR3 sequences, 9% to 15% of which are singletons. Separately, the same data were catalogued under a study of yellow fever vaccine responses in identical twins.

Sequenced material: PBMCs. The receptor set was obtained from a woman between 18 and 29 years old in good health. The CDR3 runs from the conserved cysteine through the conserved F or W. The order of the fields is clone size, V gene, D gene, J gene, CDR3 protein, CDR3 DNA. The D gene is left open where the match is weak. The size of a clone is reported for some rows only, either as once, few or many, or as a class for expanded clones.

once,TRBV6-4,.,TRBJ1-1,CASRVSFF,TGTGCCAGCAGAGTGTCTTTCTTT
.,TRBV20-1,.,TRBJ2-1,CSARDFSYNEQFF,TGCAGTGCTAGAGATTTCAGCTACAATGAGCAGTTCTTC
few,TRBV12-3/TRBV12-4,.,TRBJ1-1,CASRPRRGTGTEAFF,TGTGCCAGCAGGCCGCGGAGGGGAACGGGCACTGAAGCTTTCTTT
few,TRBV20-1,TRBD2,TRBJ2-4,CSATLAGGPGNIQYF,TGCAGTGCTACCCTAGCGGGAGGGCCGGGAAACATTCAGTACTTC
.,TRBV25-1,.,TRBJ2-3,CASSDVRGVNTQYF,TGTGCCAGCAGTGATGTCAGGGGGGTAAATACGCAGTATTTT
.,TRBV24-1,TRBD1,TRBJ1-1,CATSPGTGVLGAFF,TGTGCCACCAGTCCCGGGACAGGGGTTCTTGGAGCTTTCTTT
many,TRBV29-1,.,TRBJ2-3,CSAGVDTQYF,TGCAGCGCAGGGGTTGATACGCAGTATTTT
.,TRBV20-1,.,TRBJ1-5,CSASIGQPQHF,TGCAGTGCTAGTATAGGGCAGCCCCAGCATTTT
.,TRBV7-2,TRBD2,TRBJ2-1,CASSFPTSGGALDEQFF,TGTGCCAGCAGCTTCCCGACTAGCGGGGGGGCTTTGGATGAGCAGTTCTTC
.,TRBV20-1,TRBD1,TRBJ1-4,CSAPDRATSNEKLFF,TGCAGTGCTCCGGACAGGGCGACGAGTAATGAAAAACTGTTTTTT
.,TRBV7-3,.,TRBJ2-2,CASSLYHYRNTWELFF,TGTGCCAGCAGCCTATATCACTACAGGAACACCTGGGAGCTGTTTTTT
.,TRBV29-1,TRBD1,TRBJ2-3,CSVEGGGTQGATDTQYF,TGCAGCGTTGAAGGAGGGGGCACGCAGGGGGCAACAGATACGCAGTATTTT
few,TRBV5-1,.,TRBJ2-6,CASSLGHVSGANVLTF,TGCGCCAGCAGCTTGGGACATGTCTCTGGGGCCAACGTCCTGACTTTC
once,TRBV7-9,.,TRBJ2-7,CASSPKEIDEQYF,TGTGCCAGCAGCCCCAAGGAAATCGACGAGCAGTACTTC
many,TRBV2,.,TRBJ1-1,CASRDTGNTEAFF,TGTGCCAGCAGGGATACAGGGAACACTGAAGCTTTCTTT
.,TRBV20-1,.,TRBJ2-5,CSAPLPKLTREETQYF,TGCAGTGCGCCCTTGCCCAAGTTGACCCGCGAAGAGACCCAGTACTTC
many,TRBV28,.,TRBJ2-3,CASTSGSTDTQYF,TGTGCCAGCACTTCGGGCAGCACAGATACGCAGTATTTT
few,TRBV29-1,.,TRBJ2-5,CSVERTFGLKETQYF,TGCAGCGTTGAAAGGACGTTTGGCCTGAAAGAGACCCAGTACTTC
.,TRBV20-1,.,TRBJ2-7,CSARESHEQYF,TGCAGTGCTAGAGAGTCCCACGAGCAGTACTTC
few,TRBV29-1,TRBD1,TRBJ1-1,CSEGQVGTEAFF,TGCAGCGAAGGACAGGTGGGTACTGAAGCTTTCTTT
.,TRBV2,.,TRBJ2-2,CASSESQYTGELFF,TGTGCCAGCAGTGAATCACAGTACACCGGGGAGCTGTTTTTT
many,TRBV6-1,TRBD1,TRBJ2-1,CASSPGTEIYNEQFF,TGTGCCAGCAGTCCCGGGACAGAAATATACAATGAGCAGTTCTTC
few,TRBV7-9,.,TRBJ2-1,CASSHRTPRPNEQFF,TGTGCCAGCAGCCACCGGACCCCCCGCCCTAATGAGCAGTTCTTC
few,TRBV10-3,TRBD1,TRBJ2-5,CAISGTGGETQYF,TGTGCCATCAGTGGGACAGGGGGAGAGACCCAGTACTTC